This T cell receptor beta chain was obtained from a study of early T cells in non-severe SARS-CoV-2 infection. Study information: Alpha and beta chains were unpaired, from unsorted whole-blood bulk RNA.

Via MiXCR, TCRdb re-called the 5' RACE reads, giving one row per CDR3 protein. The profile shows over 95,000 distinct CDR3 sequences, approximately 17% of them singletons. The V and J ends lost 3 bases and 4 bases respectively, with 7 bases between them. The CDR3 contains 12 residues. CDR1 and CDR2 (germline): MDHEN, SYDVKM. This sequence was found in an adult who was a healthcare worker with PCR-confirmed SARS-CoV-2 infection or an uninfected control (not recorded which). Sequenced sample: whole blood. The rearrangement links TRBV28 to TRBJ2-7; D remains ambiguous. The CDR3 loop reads CASSFGDYEQYF. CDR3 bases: TGTGCCAGCAGTTTTGGGGATTACGAGCAGTACTTC.